The 7 T cell receptor beta chains given below trace back to one sample, sequenced in a study of T cell changes during pregnancy in multiple sclerosis. Repertoires were generated with immunoSEQ multiplex PCR, while TCRdb's copy carries only in-frame clones and drops some. The sample holds more than 70,000 clones; 91% are singletons and the top ten take approximately 1.6%. The sequencing here drew on peripheral blood, taken after pregnancy. The receptors derive from a female donor in good health, enrolled as a control in a pregnancy study.

In its sample, this clone was seen a few times. This chain connects TRBV11-1 to TRBJ1-1; weak D call: TRBD1 (5 bases). The CDR3 runs to 12 residues. V was pared by 6 bases and J by 4 bases, with 9 bases between. CDR1 is SGHAT and CDR2 is FQDESV in the germline V gene (reference sequence). The CDR3 spells CASRAGPTEAFF. CDR3 in DNA: TGTGCCAGCAGGGCAGGGCCCACTGAAGCTTTCTTT.

CDR3 nucleotide sequence: TGTGCCAGCAGCCGACAGGGGGCCACGACCGGGGAGCTGTTTTTT. Encoded protein: CASSRQGATTGELFF. J is TRBJ2-2 and V is TRBV7-9; 10 bases agree with TRBD1. Germline V gene lookup returns CDR1 SEHNR and CDR2 FQNEAQ (reference sequence). The CDR3 length is 15 residues. J was trimmed by 5 bases and V by 5 bases; bases with no gene match: 5.

The V gene is TRBV7-9, the J gene TRBJ2-1; 10 positions agree with TRBD2. This CDR3 spans 13 amino acids. Germline lookup yields CDR1 SEHNR and CDR2 FQNEAQ (reference sequence). V lost 7 bases to trimming and J lost 8 bases; unmatched junction nucleotides: 5. The CDR3 reads CASNPSGGYEQFF. The CDR3 DNA reads as TGTGCCAGCAACCCTAGCGGGGGTTATGAGCAGTTCTTC.

The chain couples TRBV6-6 to TRBJ1-5, with D tentatively TRBD1 (5 bases). Trimming removed 8 bases at V and 4 bases at J, with 12 bases between. Germline values: CDR1 MNHNY, CDR2 SVGAGI (reference sequence). CDR3 length equals 13 residues. CDR3 protein: CASGGAENQPQHF. DNA of the CDR3: TGTGCCAGCGGAGGGGCGGAGAATCAGCCCCAGCATTTT.

The gene calls are TRBV5-4 and TRBJ2-1; TRBD1 matches at 9 bases. J gave up 1 base and V 4 bases, and 9 bases lay outside the gene matches. The CDR3 totals 17 residues. Germline V gene data show CDR1 as SGHNT and CDR2 as YYREEE (reference sequence). CDR3 coding DNA: TGTGCCAGCAGCACTGGGACAGGGTCCAAATCCTACAATGAGCAGTTCTTC. This encodes CASSTGTGSKSYNEQFF.

The table lists this clone with a count of one. The V call is TRBV18, the J call TRBJ1-2; no firm D call. Trimming cost V 3 bases and J 0 bases, with 8 bases left between them. The CDR3 runs to 14 residues. The germline gives CDR1 KGHSH, CDR2 LQKENI. The CDR3 DNA follows: TGTGCCAGCTCACCGGGAGCCCCTAACTATGGCTACACCTTC. Its translation is CASSPGAPNYGYTF.

The rearrangement joins TRBV4-3 to TRBJ2-6; the match to TRBD2 covers 7 bases. J gave up 1 base and V 1 base, and 7 bases lay outside the gene matches. Germline values: CDR1 LGHNA, CDR2 YSLEER. The CDR3 runs 18 residues. The CDR3 region has the DNA TGCGCCAGCAGCCAAGTGCTAGCGGTGCTGTCTGGGGCCAACGTCCTGACTTTC. This sequence encodes CASSQVLAVLSGANVLTF.